The clone carrying this T cell receptor beta chain was recorded only once. Its target is not known. This entry belongs to a study of cytomegalovirus exposure and HLA in healthy donors. For the study at large: Inside one of the first data releases sat tens of millions of unique TCRs taken from HLA-typed donors.

Study-wide points: The study listed approximately 160 cytomegalovirus-associated TCR beta chains.

Use of 60 Vbeta and 13 Jbeta primers characterized the PCR. Generated by immunoSEQ multiplex PCR, the TCRdb table keeps only in-frame clones and is missing some. Among over 150,000 clones listed, roughly 80% were seen once. Germline CDR1 is LNHDA and CDR2 is SQIVND (reference sequence). Trimming at V came to 5 bases and at J to 5 bases, leaving 4 bases not matched to a gene. CDR3 length: 14 residues. The origin of this receptor is a man aged 25-40 years in good health and CMV-seropositive. The sequenced sample was PBMCs. The genes are TRBV19 and TRBJ1-4; 8 positions match TRBD1. CDR3 sequence reads: CASSWTGRNEKLFF. As DNA, the CDR3 is TGTGCCAGTAGTTGGACAGGGCGAAATGAAAAACTGTTTTTT.